The T cell receptor beta chain described here comes from a study of somatic mutations in cytotoxic T cells in rheumatoid arthritis. The study's findings and limits: Multiple comparisons were not accounted for in the slight TRBV07 underrepresentation seen in rheumatoid arthritis patients. Increasing age coincided with elevated CD8+ clonality among rheumatoid arthritis patients, though not among healthy controls. Antigens targeted by the expanded CD8+ clones were unknown.

Remarks on this clone: Its antigen is not known.

TCRdb's table, derived via immunoSEQ multiplex PCR, lists solely in-frame clones and lacks some. The table lists 23,000 or so clones, 70% to 85% of them singletons. V lost 2 bases and J lost 3; bases outside the gene matches: 3. CDR1 and CDR2 (germline): MDHEN, SYDVKM. This CDR3 has 14 residues. V is TRBV28 and J is TRBJ2-7, with 8 bases fitting TRBD1. The TCR comes from a young woman in good health. Sequencing input: CD8+ T cells sorted from blood. The CDR3 bases are TGTGCCAGCAGTTTAGGCAGGGGGCTCTACGAGCAGTACGTC. It codes for CASSLGRGLYEQYV.